The source of this TCR beta chain is a study of molecular identifiers for immune sequencing clone quantification. A single record per CDR3 protein comes from TCRdb applying MiXCR to the PCR reads. The sample consists of about 100,000 distinct CDR3 sequences, approximately 40% of them appearing once. For this clonotype: This could be a read error, since a much larger clone is one nucleotide away.

There are 15 residues in the CDR3. Germline lookup yields CDR1 MDHEN and CDR2 SYDVKM. V is TRBV28 and J is TRBJ2-5; no firm D call. The source of this sequence is a human donor in good health. Some libraries in this study had Jurkat cell RNA spiked in. Specimen: naive CD8+ T cells from blood, with Jurkat cell RNA spiked in. Noted subset: FACS-sorted CD8+CD4-CCR7+CD45RA+ naive T cells. CDR3 protein: CASSSLQEYQEPQYF. The CDR3 coding sequence is TGTGCCAGCAGTTCCCTCCAGGAGTACCAAGAGCCCCAGTACTTC.